The sequence of this T cell receptor beta chain was determined in a study of CD8 T cells in ankylosing spondylitis. The CDR3 covers 15 residues. Germline CDR1 SGDLS, CDR2 YYNGEE. Losses at the gene ends were 2 bases for V and 7 bases for J; bases not matched to a gene: 7. MiXCR was run by TCRdb on the 5' RACE reads, yielding one entry per CDR3 protein. Of 270,000 or so distinct CDR3 sequences listed, over 15% are singletons. The source of this sequence is a male donor with ankylosing spondylitis or in good health (not recorded which). V is TRBV9 and J is TRBJ2-1; 9 nucleotides agree with TRBD2. Sequenced sample: blood, either unsorted or a sorted T cell fraction (not recorded which). The DNA of the CDR3 is TGTGCCAGCAGCGTCGGCGGGAGGGCCAGTAATGAGCAGTTCTTC. It is translated as CASSVGGRASNEQFF. The entire variable domain, with the rest obtained from reference TRBV9 and TRBJ2-1, is as follows: DSGVTQTPKHLITATGQRVTLRCSPRSGDLSVYWYQQSLDQGLQFLIQYYNGEERAKGNILERFSAQQFPDLHSELNLSSLELGDSALYFCASSVGGRASNEQFFGPGTRLTVL.